Listed here are 10 T cell receptor beta chains from one sample, sequenced in a study of T cells in narcolepsy. The method was immunoSEQ multiplex PCR; TCRdb's version includes in-frame clones alone and lacks a portion of them. The repertoire holds 20,000 to 25,000 clones, about 83% seen once, with about 1.3% in the top ten. The material sequenced was CD45RA- memory CD4+ T cells from PBMCs. The source of these receptors is a human donor with narcolepsy.

This sequence joins TRBV29-1 and TRBJ2-7; the D gene is possibly TRBD2 (6 bases). Germline V gives CDR1 SQVTM, CDR2 ANQGSEA. The V and J ends lost 6 bases and 3 bases respectively, with 21 bases between them. The CDR3 is made up of 15 amino acids. The CDR3 sequence is CSVAGSGGPNYEQYF. CDR3 DNA sequence: TGCAGCGTCGCGGGGTCTGGGGGACCGAACTACGAGCAGTACTTC.

The chain uses TRBV19 and TRBJ1-4; D gene uncertain. V lost 3 bases to trimming and J lost 4 bases, with 12 bases between them. The CDR3 extends over 15 amino acids. The germline V gene has CDR1 LNHDA and CDR2 SQIVND (reference sequence). The CDR3 protein is CASSIADTRNEKLFF. CDR3 nucleotides: TGTGCCAGTAGTATCGCCGACACCCGTAATGAAAAACTGTTTTTT.

The gene calls are TRBV7-2 and TRBJ2-1, with TRBD2 matching 14 bases. V shed 5 bases and J 7 bases; nucleotides not matched to a gene: 4. The CDR3 is 15 amino acids. Per germline, CDR1 SGHTA and CDR2 FQGNSA. CDR3 sequence reads: CASSPRLAGGNEQFF. DNA of the CDR3: TGTGCCAGCAGCCCCAGACTAGCGGGAGGGAATGAGCAGTTCTTC.

The chain is built from TRBV29-1 and TRBJ2-2; 7 nucleotides line up with TRBD1. The CDR3 is 11 amino acids. Losses at the gene ends were 6 bases for V and 6 bases for J; bases not matched to a gene: 1. Germline V gives CDR1 SQVTM, CDR2 ANQGSEA. The CDR3 spells CSVGTAGELFF. In nucleotides, the CDR3 is TGCAGCGTGGGGACAGCCGGGGAGCTGTTTTTT.

The chain has TRBV10-3 and TRBJ1-2; TRBD1 agrees at 9 bases. The V gene's germline CDR1 is ENHRY and CDR2 SYGVKD. The V gene end was trimmed by 10 bases and the J gene end by 2 bases; junction bases not matched to a gene: 5. This CDR3 has 13 amino acids. DNA of the CDR3: TGTGCCACCGATACAGGGGGCAACTATGGCTACACCTTC. Translation: CATDTGGNYGYTF.

The chain links TRBV6-5 to TRBJ1-1; D is undetermined. The length of the CDR3 is 15 residues. Germline V lookup: CDR1 MNHEY, CDR2 SVGAGI. Trimming removed 5 bases at V and 0 bases at J, with 13 bases between. In DNA form, the CDR3 reads TGTGCCAGCAGTCAAGTAGGAAACATGAACACTGAAGCTTTCTTT. This sequence encodes CASSQVGNMNTEAFF.

The sample holds one count of this clone. The gene calls are TRBV7-3 and TRBJ2-5; 7 positions agree with TRBD1. Unmatched junction bases numbered 8, after V lost 6 bases and J lost 1 base. This CDR3 region has 15 residues. Germline CDR1 is SGHTA and CDR2 is FQGTGA. Here the CDR3 reads CASSRVGQPQETQYF. Written as DNA, the CDR3 is TGTGCCAGCAGTAGAGTGGGACAGCCCCAAGAGACCCAGTACTTC.

This chain joins TRBV14 and TRBJ1-1, with D uncertain. Germline V gene lookup returns CDR1 SGHDN and CDR2 FVKESK. Trimming cost V 1 base and J 10 bases, with 10 bases left between them. This CDR3 has 12 amino acids. As DNA, the CDR3 is TGTGCCAGCAGCCAAGGGGGTCCTGGAGCTTTCTTT. Protein: CASSQGGPGAFF.

The chain carries TRBV27 and TRBJ2-1; TRBD2 matches 12 bases. The germline CDR1 and CDR2 sequences are MNHEY and SMNVEV (reference sequence). V lost 4 bases, J lost 0 bases, and 7 bases stayed unmatched. The CDR3 totals 18 residues. The CDR3 reads CASSSTSGRDNSYNEQFF. In DNA form, the CDR3 reads TGTGCCAGCAGTTCGACTAGCGGGAGAGACAACTCCTACAATGAGCAGTTCTTC.

The rearrangement joins TRBV4-3 to TRBJ2-7, with 7 bases that match TRBD2. Trimming cost V 4 bases and J 1 base; bases outside gene matches: 4. The CDR3 has 14 amino acids. Germline V gene data show CDR1 as LGHNA and CDR2 as YSLEER. CDR3 region: CASSPLLASYEQYF. The DNA for the CDR3 is TGCGCCAGCAGCCCGCTACTAGCGTCCTACGAGCAGTACTTC.